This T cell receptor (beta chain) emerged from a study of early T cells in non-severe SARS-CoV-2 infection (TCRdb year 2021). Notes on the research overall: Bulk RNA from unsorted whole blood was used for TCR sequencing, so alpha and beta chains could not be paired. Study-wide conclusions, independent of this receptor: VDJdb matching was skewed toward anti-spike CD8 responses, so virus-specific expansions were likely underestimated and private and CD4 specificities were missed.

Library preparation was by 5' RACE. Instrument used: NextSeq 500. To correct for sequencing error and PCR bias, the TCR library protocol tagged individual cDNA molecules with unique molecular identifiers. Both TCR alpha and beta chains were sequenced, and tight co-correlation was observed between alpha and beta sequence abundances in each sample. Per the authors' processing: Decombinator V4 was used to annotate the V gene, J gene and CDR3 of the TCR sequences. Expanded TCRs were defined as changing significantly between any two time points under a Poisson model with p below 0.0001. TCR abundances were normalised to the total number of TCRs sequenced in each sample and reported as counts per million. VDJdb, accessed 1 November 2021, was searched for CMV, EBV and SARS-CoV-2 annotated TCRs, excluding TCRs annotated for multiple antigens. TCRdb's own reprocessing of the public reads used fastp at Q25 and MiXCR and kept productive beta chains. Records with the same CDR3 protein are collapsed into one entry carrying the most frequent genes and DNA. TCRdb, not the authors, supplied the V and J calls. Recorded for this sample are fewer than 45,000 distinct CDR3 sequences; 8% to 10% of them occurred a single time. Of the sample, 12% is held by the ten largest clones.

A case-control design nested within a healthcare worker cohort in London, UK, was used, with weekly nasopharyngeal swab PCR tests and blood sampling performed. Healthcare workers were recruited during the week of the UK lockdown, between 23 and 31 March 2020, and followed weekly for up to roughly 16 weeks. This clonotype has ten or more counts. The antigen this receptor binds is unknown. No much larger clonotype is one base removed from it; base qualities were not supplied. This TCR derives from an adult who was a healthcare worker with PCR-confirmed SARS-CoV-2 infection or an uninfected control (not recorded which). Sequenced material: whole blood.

Here the CDR3 is given as CAISEGVEAFF. At the DNA level, the sequence is TGTGCCATCAGTGAGGGGGTTGAAGCTTTCTTT. The chain is encoded by TRBV10-3 joined to TRBJ1-1, with no D gene named confidently. Spanning cysteine to phenylalanine, the CDR3 consists of 11 amino acids. Just the 33-base CDR3 DNA is kept, in frame starting at base 1. Via the germline V gene, CDR1 is ENHRY and CDR2 SYGVKD. Deletion took 2 bases off V and 7 bases off J, with a span of 5 bases between the germline ends.